A single sample gave rise to the 27 T cell receptor beta chains below, sequenced in a study of cytomegalovirus exposure and HLA in healthy donors. Primers included in the PCR were 60 Vbeta and 13 Jbeta primers. Data came from immunoSEQ multiplex PCR; TCRdb stores just in-frame clones and leaves some out. This sample has 180,000 or so clones, with 9.5% found just once. Sequences were obtained from PBMCs. These receptors originate from a woman aged 25 to 39 in good health and CMV-seropositive.

This clone was picked up a small number of times. CDR3 coding DNA: TGTGCCAGCGGCCCCTACGAGCAGTACTTC. This codes for CASGPYEQYF. The rearrangement uses TRBV6-1 and TRBJ2-7; D not resolved. The CDR3 extends over 10 amino acids. Trimming left V 8 bases short and J 2 bases short, with 4 bases between. Germline CDR1 is MNHNS and CDR2 is SASEGT.

This clone has more than one count but fewer than ten. The chain uses TRBV11-2 and TRBJ2-2, with D perhaps TRBD2 (5 bases). Germline V gene lookup returns CDR1 SGHAT and CDR2 FQNNGV. The CDR3 has 14 amino acids. V was clipped by 2 bases and J by 5 bases, with 9 bases between them. The CDR3 protein is CASSLFPGTGELFF. CDR3 in DNA: TGTGCCAGCAGCTTATTCCCGGGGACCGGGGAGCTGTTTTTT. Complete variable domain (other parts from reference TRBV11-2 and TRBJ2-2): EAGVAQSPRYKIIEKRQSVAFWCNPISGHATLYWYQQILGQGPKLLIQFQNNGVVDDSQLPKDRFSAERLKGVDSTLKIQPAKLEDSAVYLCASSLFPGTGELFFGEGSRLTVL.

The chain employs TRBV30 and TRBJ2-1, with a weak D call TRBD2 (6 bases). The germline gives CDR1 GTSNPN, CDR2 SVGIG (reference sequence). The CDR3 spans 15 residues. The germline V and J ends were trimmed by 1 base and 3 bases, with 13 bases remaining between them. The chain's CDR3 is CAWSGRDFSYNEQFF. The CDR3 DNA reads as TGTGCCTGGAGTGGCCGGGACTTCAGCTACAATGAGCAGTTCTTC.

This clone was seen a handful of times. V and J are TRBV4-2 and TRBJ2-1, with 14 positions matching TRBD2. V lost 1 base and J lost 7; bases outside the gene matches: 6. The CDR3 extends over 17 amino acids. Germline CDR1 and CDR2: LGHNA and YNFKEQ. DNA for the CDR3: TGTGCCAGCAGCCAAGGGGGACTAGCGGGAGTTTGGAATGAGCAGTTCTTC. The encoded protein is CASSQGGLAGVWNEQFF.

This clone was observed a few times. The V gene is TRBV6-6, the J gene TRBJ1-1; 7 bases line up with TRBD1. The trim removed 5 bases at V and 3 bases at J, leaving 3 bases unmatched. The CDR3 sequence is 13 residues long. Germline values: CDR1 MNHNY, CDR2 SVGAGI (reference sequence). CDR3 in DNA: TGTGCCAGCAGTCCTACAGGGGACACTGAAGCTTTCTTT. Translated: CASSPTGDTEAFF.

The chain links TRBV7-9 to TRBJ1-4; TRBD1 is a possible D gene (5 bases). Germline V gives CDR1 SEHNR, CDR2 FQNEAQ (reference sequence). CDR3 size: 14 residues. Trimming stripped 1 base from V and 7 bases from J, with 10 bases between. DNA of the CDR3: TGTGCCAGCAGCTTAGTCCGGGGGGGTGAAAAACTGTTTTTT. Translation: CASSLVRGGEKLFF.

The rearrangement links TRBV4-1 to TRBJ2-7; 7 bases match TRBD1. V was pared by 4 bases and J by 0 bases, with 6 bases of the junction left unmatched. Germline-derived CDR1 and CDR2 are MGHRA and YSYEKL. The CDR3 consists of 15 residues. The chain's CDR3 is CASSPSRGSSYEQYF. The CDR3 DNA reads as TGCGCCAGCAGCCCTAGCAGGGGGAGCTCCTACGAGCAGTACTTC.

This clone occurred a few times. The V gene is TRBV19, the J gene TRBJ2-7, with D uncertain. Looked up from germline, CDR1 is LNHDA and CDR2 is SQIVND (reference sequence). The germline V and J ends were trimmed by 1 base and 0 bases, with 10 bases remaining between them. This CDR3 region has 15 residues. The CDR3 region has the DNA TGTGCCAGTAGTATAGGGTCATCGAGCTCCTACGAGCAGTACTTC. This encodes CASSIGSSSSYEQYF.

The chain uses TRBV15 and TRBJ1-4, with D hard to call. In germline, CDR1 is LNHNV, CDR2 YYDKDF (reference sequence). The CDR3 runs 15 residues. Trimming shortened V by 0 bases and J by 4 bases, and 9 bases separated the two germline ends. CDR3 coding DNA: TGTGCCACCAGCAGAGAAGGAGCCAGTAATGAAAAACTGTTTTTT. It yields the protein CATSREGASNEKLFF.

This chain connects TRBV28 to TRBJ2-5; TRBD1 matches 7 bases. V lost 6 bases to trimming and J lost 0 bases; unmatched junction nucleotides: 7. The CDR3 runs 15 residues. The germline V gene encodes CDR1 MDHEN and CDR2 SYDVKM. Here the CDR3 reads CASSLGQLNQETQYF. The CDR3 DNA reads as TGTGCCAGCAGCCTGGGACAGCTTAACCAAGAGACCCAGTACTTC.

This clone appeared a few times. The chain recombines TRBV5-6 with TRBJ2-5, with TRBD2 matching over 12 bases. The junction had 8 bases not matched to a gene; V was cut back by 4 bases and J by 7 bases. CDR1 SGHDT and CDR2 YYEEEE come from the germline V gene. CDR3 length: 15 amino acids. The CDR3 is CASSKTSGRAGTQYF. DNA for the CDR3: TGTGCCAGCAGCAAGACTAGCGGGAGAGCCGGGACCCAGTACTTC.

The V call is TRBV6-5, the J call TRBJ1-1, with D tentatively TRBD1 (5 bases). Germline V CDR1 and CDR2: MNHEY, SVGAGI. The CDR3 spans 15 residues. The V gene lost 5 bases and the J gene lost 0 bases, with 13 bases spanning the gap. The CDR3: CASSRLDTLNTEAFF. CDR3 coding DNA: TGTGCCAGCAGTCGCCTGGACACGTTGAACACTGAAGCTTTCTTT.

This clone was picked up a small number of times. This chain links TRBV19 with TRBJ2-7, with D possibly matching TRBD1 (5 bases). CDR3 size: 14 residues. Germline loops: CDR1 LNHDA, CDR2 SQIVND (reference sequence). V gave up 10 bases and J gave up 0 bases, with 16 bases separating them. CDR3 nucleotide sequence: TGTGCCACTGAAGACAGAAGTAGCTCCTACGAGCAGTACTTC. Residues: CATEDRSSSYEQYF.

Many counts were recorded for this clone. The rearrangement links TRBV9 to TRBJ2-3; 7 bases match TRBD1. Germline CDR1 reads SGDLS; CDR2 reads YYNGEE. The CDR3 extends over 15 amino acids. The V and J ends lost 0 bases and 5 bases, in that order; junction bases with no gene match: 6. The CDR3: CASSVADRAGDTQYF. The CDR3 coding sequence is TGTGCCAGCAGCGTAGCCGACAGGGCTGGAGATACGCAGTATTTT.

The CDR3: CASSVAERTPTGELFF. In DNA, the CDR3 is TGTGCCAGCAGCGTAGCTGAGCGGACTCCGACCGGGGAGCTGTTTTTT. The V call is TRBV9, the J call TRBJ2-2; possibly TRBD2 for D (5 bases). Germline CDR1 reads SGDLS; CDR2 reads YYNGEE. Trimming pared 0 bases from V and 5 bases from J, leaving 14 bases between. The CDR3 has 16 residues.

This chain links TRBV4-2 with TRBJ2-1, with 7 bases aligning to TRBD2. Germline assignment: CDR1 LGHNA and CDR2 YNFKEQ. The CDR3 contains 18 residues. The V and J ends lost 3 bases and 7 bases, in that order; junction bases with no gene match: 18. For the CDR3, the DNA is TGTGCCAGCAGCCAGCCGGAGATCGGCGGGAGTTCTGATAATGAGCAGTTCTTC. As protein: CASSQPEIGGSSDNEQFF.

The chain is built from TRBV7-3 and TRBJ2-2, with TRBD1 as a possible D gene (5 bases). V dropped 2 bases and J dropped 6 bases, with 10 bases sitting between them. Looked up from germline, CDR1 is SGHTA and CDR2 is FQGTGA. The CDR3 loop spans 14 amino acids. The DNA of the CDR3 is TGTGCCAGCAGCTTATCAGCAGGGTCCGGGGAGCTGTTTTTT. Translated, it gives CASSLSAGSGELFF. Full variable domain (remainder filled in from reference TRBV7-3 and TRBJ2-2): GAGVSQTPSNKVTEKGKYVELRCDPISGHTALYWYRQSLGQGPEFLIYFQGTGAADDSGLPNDRFFAVRPEGSVSTLKIQRTERGDSAVYLCASSLSAGSGELFFGEGSRLTVL.

This chain connects TRBV9 to TRBJ1-1; tentative D call: TRBD1 (6 bases). The V end was cut by 0 bases, the J end by 1 base, with 13 bases between. Germline V gene sequence: CDR1 SGDLS, CDR2 YYNGEE. CDR3 size: 16 residues. CDR3 region: CASSVVLGAGNTEAFF. Written as DNA, the CDR3 is TGTGCCAGCAGCGTAGTATTGGGGGCTGGGAACACTGAAGCTTTCTTT. The entire variable domain, with the rest obtained from reference TRBV9 and TRBJ1-1, is as follows: DSGVTQTPKHLITATGQRVTLRCSPRSGDLSVYWYQQSLDQGLQFLIQYYNGEERAKGNILERFSAQQFPDLHSELNLSSLELGDSALYFCASSVVLGAGNTEAFFGQGTRLTVV.

This clone was counted between two and nine times. The DNA of the CDR3 is TGTGCCAGCAGTCCCTGGGACAGGGTGAATGATGAGCAGTTCTTC. Translating it yields CASSPWDRVNDEQFF. The genes are TRBV27 and TRBJ2-1, with 9 positions matching TRBD1. Germline values: CDR1 MNHEY, CDR2 SMNVEV (reference sequence). The CDR3 contains 15 residues. The junction had 10 bases not matched to a gene; V was cut back by 5 bases and J by 8 bases.

This chain joins TRBV6-1 and TRBJ2-7; D may be TRBD1 (5 bases). Germline V gene data show CDR1 as MNHNS and CDR2 as SASEGT. The V gene lost 9 bases and the J gene lost 3 bases, with 9 bases spanning the gap. This CDR3 is built from 11 residues. DNA for the CDR3: TGTGCCAGTCAGGGTTTCTACGAGCAGTACTTC. It translates to CASQGFYEQYF.

The chain combines TRBV27 with TRBJ2-1, with 9 nucleotides matching TRBD1. In germline, CDR1 is MNHEY, CDR2 SMNVEV (reference sequence). The J segment lost 9 bases and the V segment lost 1 base, leaving 4 bases of the junction unmatched. CDR3 length equals 14 residues. CDR3 nucleotide sequence: TGTGCCAGCAGTTTATGGAGACAGGGGGGTGAGCAGTTCTTC. Residues: CASSLWRQGGEQFF.

This clone was found a few times. V and J are TRBV2 and TRBJ2-5; TRBD1 matches at 8 bases. From germline, CDR1 is SNHLY and CDR2 FYNNEI. This CDR3 contains 14 residues. Trimming cost V 5 bases and J 5 bases; bases outside gene matches: 7. CDR3 in amino acids: CASSSGGGSETQYF. In DNA form, the CDR3 reads TGTGCCAGCAGTTCAGGGGGCGGTTCGGAGACCCAGTACTTC.

This chain connects TRBV18 to TRBJ1-1; D is perhaps TRBD1 (5 bases). CDR1 is KGHSH, CDR2 LQKENI, per germline. The CDR3 consists of 16 residues. V lost 1 base and J lost 2, with 14 bases in between. This CDR3 is CASSPLTGTQNTEAFF. CDR3 bases: TGTGCCAGCTCACCACTGACCGGGACTCAAAACACTGAAGCTTTCTTT.

This clone was counted between two and nine times. J is TRBJ2-3 and V is TRBV27; TRBD2 matches 7 bases. V lost 5 bases, J lost 0 bases, and 5 bases stayed unmatched. The germline V gene encodes CDR1 MNHEY and CDR2 SMNVEV (reference sequence). The CDR3 spans 15 residues. CDR3 protein: CASSVSGWSTDTQYF. In nucleotides, the CDR3 is TGTGCCAGCAGTGTTAGCGGGTGGAGCACAGATACGCAGTATTTT.

The J gene is TRBJ2-2, the V gene TRBV5-1; the D gene is possibly TRBD1 (6 bases). Trimming pared 3 bases from V and 4 bases from J, leaving 10 bases between. The V gene's germline CDR1 is SGHRS and CDR2 YFSETQ. The CDR3 spans 14 residues. CDR3 sequence: CASSSNRATGELFF. CDR3 nucleotides: TGCGCCAGCAGCTCTAACAGGGCCACCGGGGAGCTGTTTTTT.

The chain is built from TRBV9 and TRBJ2-2; 7 positions agree with TRBD2. V was pared by 5 bases and J by 0 bases, with 1 base of the junction left unmatched. The germline V gene has CDR1 SGDLS and CDR2 YYNGEE. The CDR3 is 14 residues long. DNA of the CDR3: TGTGCCAGCAGTGGGAGGGCGAACACCGGGGAGCTGTTTTTT. Protein product: CASSGRANTGELFF.

This clone occurred a few times. The chain couples TRBV18 to TRBJ2-3; D uncertain. The germline V gene has CDR1 KGHSH and CDR2 LQKENI. Between the trimmed V and J ends, which lost 6 bases and 6 bases, there was a span of 13 bases. The length of the CDR3 is 13 residues. The CDR3 here is CASSPSQWDTQYF. CDR3 DNA: TGTGCCAGCTCCCCATCTCAGTGGGATACGCAGTATTTT. Filled out from reference TRBV18 and TRBJ2-3, the complete variable domain reads NAGVMQNPRHLVRRRGQEARLRCSPMKGHSHVYWYRQLPEEGLKFMVYLQKENIIDESGMPKERFSAEFPKEGPSILRIQQVVRGDSAAYFCASSPSQWDTQYFGPGTRLTVL.